The rows below give T cell receptor beta chains drawn from one sample of a study of shared clonotypes between healthy human individuals. Sequencing used immunoSEQ multiplex PCR; TCRdb keeps in-frame clones, though not all of them. The table has about 2.3 million clones, over 85% seen once. Sequenced input: naive CD4+ T cells from PBMCs. These receptors all stem from a man between 18 and 35 years old in good health. Some clones in this sample may be carry-over from other donors' samples. The conserved cysteine and the conserved F or W are not part of the CDR3 here.

cdr3_aa,v_call
ASSKTGLRQPQH,TRBV6-5
ASSEGPARGGYEQY,TRBV19
ASSAAWGRGTGELF,TRBV5-1
ASSDQGYGYT,TRBV25-1
AISVASGRENSYEQY,TRBV10-3
ATSRAGTGNNEQF,TRBV15
ASSKPTDRVGSNYGYT,TRBV21-1
ASSQAPGRTSYEQY,TRBV4-1
ASGGLGGPNTGELF,TRBV7-9
ASSLGTSGRGETQY,TRBV5-1
ASSAWAIGLAGDQGGELF,TRBV27
ASSEGGYGYT,TRBV25-1
ASSLTLRGVGEQY,TRBV7-3
ASSFNEAGGSKGANVLT,TRBV7-3
AWSAAFGQGKAYEQY,TRBV30
ASSLLQGPPPNSNQPQH,TRBV7-3
ASSPLQGIGGELF,TRBV18
ASRPRAGQRSNYGYT,TRBV21-1
ASSYWAGGGGTEAF,TRBV6-5
ASSLGLMNTEAF,TRBV5-4
ASAEIGELF,TRBV7-9
ASSYSDSYEQY,TRBV7-2
ASSLEVWTSGRGGNIQY,TRBV7-2
ASSLSGQGSGPQY,TRBV5-6
ASSLYDPRNTIY,TRBV5-1
ASSPTGDPEAF,TRBV19
ASSLIRGFGDTDTQY,TRBV7-9
ASSHGGYYEQY,TRBV18
ASSVQLAGGPSGANVLT,TRBV9
ASSPRGGRGETYEQY,TRBV7-3
ASSVRGSTDTQY,TRBV9
ASSPLPGQSNYGYT,TRBV18
ASSESSGRVTQY,TRBV2
ASSPIPHRKGGNTIY,TRBV9
ASTGGRARTGELF,TRBV11-1
ASFAGNNSPLH,TRBV11-2